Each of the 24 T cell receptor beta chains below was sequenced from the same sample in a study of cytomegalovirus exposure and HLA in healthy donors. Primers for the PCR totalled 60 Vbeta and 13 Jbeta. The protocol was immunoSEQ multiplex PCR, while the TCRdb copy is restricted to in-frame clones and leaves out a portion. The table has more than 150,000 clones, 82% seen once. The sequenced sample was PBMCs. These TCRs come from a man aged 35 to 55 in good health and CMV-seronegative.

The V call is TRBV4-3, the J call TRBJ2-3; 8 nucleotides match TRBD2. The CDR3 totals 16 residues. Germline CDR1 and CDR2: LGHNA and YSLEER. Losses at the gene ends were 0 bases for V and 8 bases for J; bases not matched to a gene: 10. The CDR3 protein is CASSQDSGLAFTTQYF. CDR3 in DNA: TGCGCCAGCAGCCAAGATTCAGGACTAGCCTTCACTACGCAGTATTTT.

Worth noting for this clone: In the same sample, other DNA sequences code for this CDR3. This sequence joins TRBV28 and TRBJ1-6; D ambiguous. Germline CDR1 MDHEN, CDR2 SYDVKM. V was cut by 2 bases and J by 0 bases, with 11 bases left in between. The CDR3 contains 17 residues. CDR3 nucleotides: TGTGCCAGCAGTTTAGGTGCGGGGAGCTCCTATAATTCACCCCTCCACTTT. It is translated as CASSLGAGSSYNSPLHF.

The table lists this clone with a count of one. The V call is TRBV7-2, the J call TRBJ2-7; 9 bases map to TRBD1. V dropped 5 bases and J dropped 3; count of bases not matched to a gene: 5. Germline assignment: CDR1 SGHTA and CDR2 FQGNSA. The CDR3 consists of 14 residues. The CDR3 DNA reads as TGTGCCAGCAGCCCGGGGACAGGGAACTACGAGCAGTACTTC. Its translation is CASSPGTGNYEQYF. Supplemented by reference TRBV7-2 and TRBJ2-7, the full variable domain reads GAGVSQSPSNKVTEKGKDVELRCDPISGHTALYWYRQSLGQGLEFLIYFQGNSAPDKSGLPSDRFSAERTGGSVSTLTIQRTQQEDSAVYLCASSPGTGNYEQYFGPGTRLTVT.

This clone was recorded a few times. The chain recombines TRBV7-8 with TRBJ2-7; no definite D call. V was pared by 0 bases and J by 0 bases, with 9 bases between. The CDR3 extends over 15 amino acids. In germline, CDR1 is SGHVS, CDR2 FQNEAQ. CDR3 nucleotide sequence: TGTGCCAGCAGCTTAGCACCGTTTAGCTCCTACGAGCAGTACTTC. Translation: CASSLAPFSSYEQYF.

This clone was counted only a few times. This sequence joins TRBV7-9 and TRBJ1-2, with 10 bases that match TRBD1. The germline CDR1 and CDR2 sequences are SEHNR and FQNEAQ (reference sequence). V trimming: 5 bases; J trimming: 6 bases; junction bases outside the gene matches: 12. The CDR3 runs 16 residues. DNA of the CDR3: TGTGCCAGCAGCCCCACCGGGACAGGGGAGGGCGATGGCTACACCTTC. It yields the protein CASSPTGTGEGDGYTF.

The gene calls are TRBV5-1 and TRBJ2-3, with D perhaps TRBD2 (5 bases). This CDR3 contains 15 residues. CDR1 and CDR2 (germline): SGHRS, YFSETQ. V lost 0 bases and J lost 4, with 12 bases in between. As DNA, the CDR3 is TGCGCCAGCAGCTTGGTAGCGTCGGTCGCAGATACGCAGTATTTT. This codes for CASSLVASVADTQYF.

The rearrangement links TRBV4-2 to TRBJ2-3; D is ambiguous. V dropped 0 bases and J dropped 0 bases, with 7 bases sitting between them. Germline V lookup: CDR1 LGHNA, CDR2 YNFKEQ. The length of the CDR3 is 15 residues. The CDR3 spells CASSQEWASTDTQYF. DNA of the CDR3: TGTGCCAGCAGCCAAGAGTGGGCCAGCACAGATACGCAGTATTTT.

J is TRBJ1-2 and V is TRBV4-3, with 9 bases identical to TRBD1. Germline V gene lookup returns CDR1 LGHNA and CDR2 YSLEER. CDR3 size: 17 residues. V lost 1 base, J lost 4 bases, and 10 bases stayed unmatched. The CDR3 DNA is TGCGCCAGCAGCCAAGGCACCGGGACAGGGACTTCCTATGGCTACACCTTC. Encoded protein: CASSQGTGTGTSYGYTF.

The DNA for the CDR3 is TGTGCCAGCAGCTTAGTCCAGGGTGAAAAACTGTTTTTT. This gives the protein CASSLVQGEKLFF. The chain carries TRBV7-9 and TRBJ1-4; TRBD1 might be the D (5 bases). Germline-derived CDR1 and CDR2 are SEHNR and FQNEAQ (reference sequence). The CDR3 is 13 residues long. V was clipped by 1 base and J by 7 bases, with 7 bases between them.

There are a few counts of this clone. CDR3 protein: CASSGGNIQYF. In nucleotides, the CDR3 is TGTGCCAGCAGTGGCGGGAACATTCAGTACTTC. The V and J genes are TRBV11-3 and TRBJ2-4, with TRBD2 as a possible D gene (5 bases). Germline assignment: CDR1 SGHNT and CDR2 YENEEA. Trimming left V 6 bases short and J 7 bases short, with 7 bases between. The CDR3 loop spans 11 amino acids.

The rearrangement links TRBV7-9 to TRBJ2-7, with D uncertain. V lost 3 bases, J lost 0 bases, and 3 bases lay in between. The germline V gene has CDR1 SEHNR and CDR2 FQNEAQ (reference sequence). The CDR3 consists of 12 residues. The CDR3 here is CASSFSSYEQYF. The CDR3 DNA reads TGTGCCAGCAGCTTTAGCTCCTACGAGCAGTACTTC.

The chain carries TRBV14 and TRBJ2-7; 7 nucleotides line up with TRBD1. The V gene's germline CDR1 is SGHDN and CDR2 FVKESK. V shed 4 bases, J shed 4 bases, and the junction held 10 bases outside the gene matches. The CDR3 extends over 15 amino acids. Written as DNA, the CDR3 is TGTGCCAGCAGCCCCAAGACAGGGTGGACGTACGAGCAGTACTTC. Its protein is CASSPKTGWTYEQYF.

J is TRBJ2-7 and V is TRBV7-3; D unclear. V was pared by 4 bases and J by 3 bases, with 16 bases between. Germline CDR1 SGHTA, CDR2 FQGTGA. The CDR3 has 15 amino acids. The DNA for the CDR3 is TGTGCCAGCAGCTCCTATGGTCGCCCGAGCTACGAGCAGTACTTC. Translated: CASSSYGRPSYEQYF.

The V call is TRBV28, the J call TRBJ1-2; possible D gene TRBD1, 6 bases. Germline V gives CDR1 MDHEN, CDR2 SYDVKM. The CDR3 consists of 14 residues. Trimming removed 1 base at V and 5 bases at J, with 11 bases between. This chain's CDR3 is CASSLLQGRYGYTF. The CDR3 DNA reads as TGTGCCAGCAGTTTATTACAGGGCCGTTATGGCTACACCTTC.

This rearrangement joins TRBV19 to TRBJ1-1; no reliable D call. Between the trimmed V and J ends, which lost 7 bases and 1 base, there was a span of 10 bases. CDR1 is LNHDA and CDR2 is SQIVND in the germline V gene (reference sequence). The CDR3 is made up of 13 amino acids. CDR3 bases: TGTGCCAGTATCGGCAGGCCGAACACTGAAGCTTTCTTT. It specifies CASIGRPNTEAFF.

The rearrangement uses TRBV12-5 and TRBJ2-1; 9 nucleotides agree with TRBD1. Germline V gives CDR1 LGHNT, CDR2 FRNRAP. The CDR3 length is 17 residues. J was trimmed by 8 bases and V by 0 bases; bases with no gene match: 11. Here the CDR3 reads CASGLVVGTGTGDEQFF. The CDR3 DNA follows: TGTGCTAGTGGTTTGGTAGTGGGGACAGGGACGGGTGATGAGCAGTTCTTC.

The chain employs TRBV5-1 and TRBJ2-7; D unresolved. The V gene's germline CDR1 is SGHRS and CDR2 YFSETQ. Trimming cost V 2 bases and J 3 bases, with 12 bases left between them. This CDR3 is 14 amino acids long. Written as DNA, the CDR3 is TGCGCCAGCAGCTTCCGACAAGCTTTCTACGAGCAGTACTTC. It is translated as CASSFRQAFYEQYF.

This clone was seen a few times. CDR3 coding DNA: TGTGCCAGCTCACCATCAAAAGGAGGGTCTAATGAAAAACTGTTTTTT. Translated, it gives CASSPSKGGSNEKLFF. The chain combines TRBV18 with TRBJ1-4; unclear D gene. The CDR3 runs to 16 residues. Trimming cost V 2 bases and J 3 bases, with 13 bases left between them. CDR1 is KGHSH, CDR2 LQKENI, per germline.

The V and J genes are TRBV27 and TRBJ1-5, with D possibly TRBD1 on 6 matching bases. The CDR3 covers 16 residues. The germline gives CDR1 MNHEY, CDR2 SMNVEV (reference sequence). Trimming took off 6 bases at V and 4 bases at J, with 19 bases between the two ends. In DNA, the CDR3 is TGTGCCAGCAGCAAAGGGCCGGGACAAGCTAATCAGCCCCAGCATTTT. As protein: CASSKGPGQANQPQHF.

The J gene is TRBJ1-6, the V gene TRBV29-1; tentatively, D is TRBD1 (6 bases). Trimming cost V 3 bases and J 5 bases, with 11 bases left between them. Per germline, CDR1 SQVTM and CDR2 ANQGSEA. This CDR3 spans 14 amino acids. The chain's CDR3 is CSVDYRVDNSPLHF. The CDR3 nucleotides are TGCAGCGTTGACTACAGGGTAGATAATTCACCCCTCCACTTT.

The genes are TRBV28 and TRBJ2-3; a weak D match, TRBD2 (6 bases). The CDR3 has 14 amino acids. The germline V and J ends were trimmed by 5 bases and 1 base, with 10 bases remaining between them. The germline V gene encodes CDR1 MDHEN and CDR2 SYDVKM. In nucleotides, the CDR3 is TGTGCCAGCAGTACCAGGGAGGGCACAGATACGCAGTATTTT. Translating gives CASSTREGTDTQYF.

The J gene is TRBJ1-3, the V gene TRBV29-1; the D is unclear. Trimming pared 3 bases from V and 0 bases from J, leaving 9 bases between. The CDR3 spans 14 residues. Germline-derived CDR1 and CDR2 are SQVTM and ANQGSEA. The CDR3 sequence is CSVDGRGSGNTIYF. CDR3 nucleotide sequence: TGCAGCGTTGACGGGCGGGGCTCTGGAAACACCATATATTTT.

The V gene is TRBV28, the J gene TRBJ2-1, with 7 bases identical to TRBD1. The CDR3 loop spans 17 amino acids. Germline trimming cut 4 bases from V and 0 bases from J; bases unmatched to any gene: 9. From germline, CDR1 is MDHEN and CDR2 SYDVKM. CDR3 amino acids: CASSYRRDSSSYNEQFF. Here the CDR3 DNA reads TGTGCCAGCAGTTACCGACGGGACAGCAGCTCCTACAATGAGCAGTTCTTC.

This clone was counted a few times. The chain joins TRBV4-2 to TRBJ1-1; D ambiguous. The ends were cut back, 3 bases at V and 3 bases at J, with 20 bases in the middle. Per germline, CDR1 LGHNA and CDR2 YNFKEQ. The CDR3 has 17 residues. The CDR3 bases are TGTGCCAGCAGCCAGGAAATGACGGTCGCGAGGTACACTGAAGCTTTCTTT. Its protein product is CASSQEMTVARYTEAFF.